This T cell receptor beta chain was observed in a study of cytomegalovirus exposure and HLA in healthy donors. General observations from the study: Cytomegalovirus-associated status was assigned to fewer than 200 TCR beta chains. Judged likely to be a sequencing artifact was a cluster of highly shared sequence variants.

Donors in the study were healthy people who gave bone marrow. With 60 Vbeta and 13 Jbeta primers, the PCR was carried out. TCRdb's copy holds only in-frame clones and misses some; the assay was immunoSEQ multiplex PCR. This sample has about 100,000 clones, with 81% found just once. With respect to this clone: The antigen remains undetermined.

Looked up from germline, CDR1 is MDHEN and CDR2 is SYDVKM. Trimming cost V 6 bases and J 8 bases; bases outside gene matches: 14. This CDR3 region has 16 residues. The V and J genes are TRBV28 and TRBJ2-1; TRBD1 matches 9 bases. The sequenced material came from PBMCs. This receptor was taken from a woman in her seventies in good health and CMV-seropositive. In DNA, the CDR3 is TGTGCCAGCAGGTACGGCCACAGGGGGCTAGCGGATGAGCAGTTCTTC. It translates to CASRYGHRGLADEQFF.